Below, 21 T cell receptor beta chains from the same sample are listed, as sequenced in a study of blood T cells in healthy people across ages. A sample-barcoded 5' primer and a J-beta primer mix were used in a second PCR of roughly 6 to 12 cycles. Each CDR3 protein gets one entry after TCRdb re-called the 5' RACE reads with MiXCR. This table has 780,000 or so distinct CDR3 sequences, about 55% appearing once. Source material: blood. These receptor sequences come from an elderly man in good health.

There are a few counts of this clonotype. The V and J genes are TRBV9 and TRBJ2-4; D perhaps matches TRBD2 (5 bases). Germline CDR1 and CDR2: SGDLS and YYNGEE. V was trimmed by 0 bases and J by 7 bases, leaving 8 bases between them. This CDR3 comprises 13 residues. As DNA, the CDR3 is TGTGCCAGCAGCGTAGGTTCTAGCAACATTCAGTACTTC. It encodes CASSVGSSNIQYF.

This clonotype was recorded a few times. The genes are TRBV12-3 or TRBV12-4 and TRBJ2-7; D is perhaps TRBD1 or TRBD2 (5 bases each). This CDR3 comprises 14 residues. Trimming left V 7 bases short and J 6 bases short, with 19 bases between. The DNA of the CDR3 is TGTGCCAGCACTCTGGGACGGTCCCTACGCGAGCAGTACTTC. Translated, it gives CASTLGRSLREQYF.

V is TRBV6-6 and J is TRBJ2-5; D is uncertain. Trimming shortened V by 2 bases and J by 1 base, and 11 bases separated the two germline ends. In germline, CDR1 is MNHNY, CDR2 SVGAGI (reference sequence). The CDR3 sequence is 15 residues long. CDR3 bases: TGTGCCAGCAGTTACGTTTCAGAGATCCAAGAGACCCAGTACTTC. Translating gives CASSYVSEIQETQYF.

As for this clonotype: An end of the junction does not agree with germline; a read error may underlie this. V gene TRBV20-1 combines with J gene TRBJ1-6; a weak D match, TRBD1 (5 bases). CDR1 is DFQATT, CDR2 SNEGSKA, per germline (reference sequence). The CDR3 extends over 15 amino acids. Here the CDR3 DNA reads TGCAGTGCTAGAGCCGGGGGGTCGGATAATTCACCCCCCCACTTT. It encodes CSARAGGSDNSPPHF.

A single count supports this clonotype. CDR3 nucleotides: TGTGCCAGCTCGGGAACGGGGACACAAGAGACCCAGTACTTC. It translates to CASSGTGTQETQYF. The rearrangement uses TRBV18 and TRBJ2-5; TRBD1 is a possible D gene (6 bases). The CDR3 consists of 14 residues. The germline V gene has CDR1 KGHSH and CDR2 LQKENI. Trimming removed 6 bases from V and 2 bases from J, with 13 bases in between.

J is TRBJ2-7 and V is TRBV12-3 or TRBV12-4; D gene ambiguous. The V gene lost 5 bases and the J gene lost 9 bases, with 17 bases spanning the gap. The CDR3 length is 13 residues. The CDR3 coding sequence is TGTGCCAGCAGTATTTGCTTAGCCTGCGGGCAGTACTTC. Amino acid sequence: CASSICLACGQYF.

This clonotype was recorded only once. The CDR3 carries no conserved terminal phenylalanine or tryptophan, so it likely arises from a read error. The chain couples TRBV15 to TRBJ2-5; D remains unclear. The DNA end lines up better with TRBJ2-4; the J call may be wrong. Germline V gives CDR1 LNHNV, CDR2 YYDKDF (reference sequence). The CDR3 is 17 amino acids. CDR3 sequence (DNA): TGTGCCACCAGCAGAGATCGTGTGCCTCTAGCCAAAAACATTCAGTACGTC. Its protein is CATSRDRVPLAKNIQYV.

This rearrangement joins TRBV29-1 to TRBJ1-1, with 10 bases that match TRBD1. This CDR3 spans 13 amino acids. Germline-derived CDR1 and CDR2 are SQVTM and ANQGSEA. J gave up 5 bases and V 8 bases, and 8 bases lay outside the gene matches. The CDR3 loop reads CSLGQGSRTEAFF. CDR3 DNA: TGCAGCTTGGGACAGGGGAGTCGGACTGAAGCTTTCTTT. Full variable domain (remainder filled in from reference TRBV29-1 and TRBJ1-1): SAVISQKPSRDICQRGTSLTIQCQVDSQVTMMFWYRQQPGQSLTLIATANQGSEATYESGFVIDKFPISRPNLTFSTLTVSNMSPEDSSIYLCSLGQGSRTEAFFGQGTRLTVV.

J is TRBJ2-1 and V is TRBV12-5; D gene ambiguous. The CDR3 length is 14 residues. Deletions cut 1 base from V and 8 bases from J, with 12 bases between. Per the germline V gene, CDR1 is LGHNT and CDR2 is FRNRAP. CDR3 loop: CASGLGLPHDEQFF. The CDR3 nucleotides are TGTGCTAGTGGTTTGGGACTCCCCCATGATGAGCAGTTCTTC.

The chain employs TRBV5-1 and TRBJ2-2, with D hard to call. This CDR3 region has 15 residues. Trimming left V 3 bases short and J 2 bases short, with 11 bases between. Germline lookup yields CDR1 SGHRS and CDR2 YFSETQ. CDR3 coding DNA: TGCGCCAGCAGCTCTGAGAGACCAAACACCGGGGAGCTGTTTTTT. Translating gives CASSSERPNTGELFF.

The V call is TRBV20-1, the J call TRBJ2-1, with 8 bases fitting TRBD2. This CDR3 has 14 amino acids. Trimming took 3 bases from V and 9 from J; bases not matched to a gene: 10. The V gene's germline CDR1 is DFQATT and CDR2 SNEGSKA (reference sequence). The CDR3 region has the DNA TGCAGTGCTAGTATGATAGCGGGAACGGGTGAGCAGTTCTTC. Protein: CSASMIAGTGEQFF.

As DNA, the CDR3 is TGTGCCATCAGTGTTGGGACTATTATCAATGAGCAGTTCTTC. Amino acids: CAISVGTIINEQFF. The chain joins TRBV10-3 to TRBJ2-1; the match to TRBD2 covers 7 bases. The CDR3 contains 14 residues. CDR1 ENHRY and CDR2 SYGVKD come from the germline V gene. V shed 4 bases, J shed 6 bases, and the junction held 6 bases outside the gene matches.

This chain uses TRBV11-2 with TRBJ2-3, with a weak D call TRBD2 (6 bases). The CDR3 length is 16 residues. The germline V gene has CDR1 SGHAT and CDR2 FQNNGV. Trimming cost V 1 base and J 4 bases, with 15 bases left between them. CDR3 nucleotide sequence: TGTGCCAGCAGCTTAGGCCCGGGAGCGGCCCCAGATACGCAGTATTTT. Protein: CASSLGPGAAPDTQYF.

V gene TRBV24-1 combines with J gene TRBJ2-1; no firm D call. V shed 6 bases and J shed 7 bases, with 6 bases lying between them. CDR1 KGHDR and CDR2 SFDVKD come from the germline V gene. This CDR3 has 11 residues. The CDR3 DNA is TGTGCCACCAGTCCAGGAAATGAGCAGTTCTTC. Amino acids: CATSPGNEQFF.

The genes are TRBV4-2 and TRBJ1-4, with no clear D. The V end lost 1 base, the J end lost 4 bases, and 13 bases lay between the germline ends. Per the germline V gene, CDR1 is LGHNA and CDR2 is YNFKEQ. This CDR3 has 16 residues. CDR3 amino acids: CASSQGHGLSNEKLFF. CDR3 coding DNA: TGTGCCAGCAGCCAAGGCCACGGACTGAGTAATGAAAAACTGTTTTTT.

About this clonotype itself: Compared with germline, one end of the junction differs, possibly owing to a read error. J is TRBJ2-4 and V is TRBV20-1, with D possibly being TRBD1 or TRBD2 (7 bases each). The CDR3 loop spans 13 amino acids. The V gene's germline CDR1 is DFQATT and CDR2 SNEGSKA (reference sequence). The CDR3 loop is CSAGGGGGNTQYF. For the CDR3, the DNA is TGCAGTGCTGGGGGAGGGGGCGGAAACACTCAGTACTTC.

The gene calls are TRBV20-1 and TRBJ1-1; 9 bases are a match to TRBD1. The CDR3 totals 13 residues. Germline CDR1 reads DFQATT; CDR2 reads SNEGSKA (reference sequence). Unmatched junction bases numbered 7, after V lost 6 bases and J lost 5 bases. The CDR3 DNA sequence: TGCAGTGCCAAACAGGGGGCGCGAACTGAAGCTTTCTTT. Encoded protein: CSAKQGARTEAFF.

This rearrangement joins TRBV12-3 or TRBV12-4 to TRBJ2-1, with 10 bases identical to TRBD1. The V and J ends lost 6 bases and 8 bases, in that order; junction bases with no gene match: 7. The CDR3 length is 14 residues. This chain's CDR3 is CASSPGQGFHEQFF. The CDR3 DNA reads TGTGCCAGCAGCCCGGGACAGGGGTTCCATGAGCAGTTCTTC.

This chain connects TRBV10-3 to TRBJ1-2; 7 positions agree with TRBD1. The CDR3 consists of 13 residues. Germline V gives CDR1 ENHRY, CDR2 SYGVKD. Trimming removed 11 bases from V and 4 bases from J; junction bases left unmatched: 10. The CDR3: CASERGRGYGYTF. As DNA, the CDR3 is TGTGCCTCGGAGAGGGGGCGAGGCTATGGCTACACCTTC.

This clonotype was seen at least ten times. The rearrangement links TRBV7-9 to TRBJ2-3; D is unresolved. CDR3 length: 11 amino acids. Germline V gene data show CDR1 as SEHNR and CDR2 as FQNEAQ (reference sequence). Trimming stripped 5 bases from V and 0 bases from J, with 0 bases between. CDR3 DNA: TGTGCCAGCAGCAGCACAGATACGCAGTATTTT. Encoded protein: CASSSTDTQYF.

This clonotype was detected only a few times. The V gene is TRBV6-5, the J gene TRBJ2-4; D possibly corresponds to TRBD1 (5 bases). The germline V and J ends were trimmed by 3 bases and 1 base, with 13 bases remaining between them. The CDR3 contains 16 residues. Germline CDR1 reads MNHEY; CDR2 reads SVGAGI. CDR3 amino acids: CASSYSREGAKNIQYF. In nucleotides, the CDR3 is TGTGCCAGCAGTTATAGCAGGGAAGGGGCCAAAAACATTCAGTACTTC.